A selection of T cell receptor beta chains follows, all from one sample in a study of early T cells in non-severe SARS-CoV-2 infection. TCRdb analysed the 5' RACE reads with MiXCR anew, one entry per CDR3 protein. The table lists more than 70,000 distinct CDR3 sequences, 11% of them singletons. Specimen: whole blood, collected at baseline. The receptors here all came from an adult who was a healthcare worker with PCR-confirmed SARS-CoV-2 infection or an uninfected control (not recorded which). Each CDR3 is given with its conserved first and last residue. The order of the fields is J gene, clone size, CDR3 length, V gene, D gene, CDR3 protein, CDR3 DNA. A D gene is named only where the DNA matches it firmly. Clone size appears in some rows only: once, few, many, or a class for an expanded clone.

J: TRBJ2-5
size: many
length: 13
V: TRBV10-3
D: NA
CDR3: CATRQVPQETQYF
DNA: TGTGCCACAAGACAGGTCCCCCAAGAGACCCAGTACTTC

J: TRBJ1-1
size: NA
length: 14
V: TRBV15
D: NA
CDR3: CATSREYMNTEAFF
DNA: TGTGCCACCAGCAGAGAGTATATGAACACTGAAGCTTTCTTT

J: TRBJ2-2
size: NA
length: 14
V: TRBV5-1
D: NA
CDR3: CASSLQTGSGELFF
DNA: TGCGCCAGCAGCTTACAAACAGGGTCCGGGGAGCTGTTTTTT

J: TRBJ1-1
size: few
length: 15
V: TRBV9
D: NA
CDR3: CASSVEAKKNTEAFF
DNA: TGTGCCAGCAGCGTAGAAGCGAAGAAGAACACTGAAGCTTTCTTT

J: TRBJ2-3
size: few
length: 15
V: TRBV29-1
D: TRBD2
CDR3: CSVLFTPSGGDTQYF
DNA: TGCAGCGTCCTCTTCACACCTAGCGGCGGAGATACGCAGTATTTT

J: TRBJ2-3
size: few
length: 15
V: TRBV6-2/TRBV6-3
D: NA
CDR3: CASSYRGDFTDTQYF
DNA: TGTGCCAGCAGTTACCGCGGAGATTTCACAGATACGCAGTATTTT

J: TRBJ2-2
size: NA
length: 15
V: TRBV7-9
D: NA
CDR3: CASSPVQPNTGELFF
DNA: TGTGCCAGCAGCCCAGTTCAACCGAACACCGGGGAGCTGTTTTTT

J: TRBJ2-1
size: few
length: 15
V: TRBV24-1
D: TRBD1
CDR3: CATSGGTGGAEEQFF
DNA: TGTGCCACCAGTGGCGGGACAGGGGGCGCGGAGGAGCAGTTCTTC

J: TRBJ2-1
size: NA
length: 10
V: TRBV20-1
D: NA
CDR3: CSARVNEQFF
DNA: TGCAGTGCTAGAGTAAATGAGCAGTTCTTC

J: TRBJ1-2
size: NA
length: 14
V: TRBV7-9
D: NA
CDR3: CASSLESDFYGYTF
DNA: TGTGCCAGCAGCTTAGAGTCTGATTTCTATGGCTACACCTTC

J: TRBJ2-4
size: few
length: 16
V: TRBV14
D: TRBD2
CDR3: CASSQLAGDPKNIQYF
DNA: TGTGCCAGCAGCCAACTAGCGGGGGACCCAAAAAACATTCAGTACTTC

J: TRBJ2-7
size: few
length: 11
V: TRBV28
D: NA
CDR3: CASTKSNEQYF
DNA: TGTGCCAGCACCAAAAGTAACGAGCAGTACTTC

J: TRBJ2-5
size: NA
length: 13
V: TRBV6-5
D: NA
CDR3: CASSYLGIETQYF
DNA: TGTGCCAGCAGTTACCTAGGGATTGAGACCCAGTACTTC

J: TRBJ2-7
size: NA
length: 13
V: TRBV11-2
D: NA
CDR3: CASSSTRVDEQYF
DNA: TGTGCCAGCAGCTCCACAAGGGTTGACGAGCAGTACTTC

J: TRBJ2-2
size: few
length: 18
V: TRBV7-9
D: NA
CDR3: CASSPPRGTVKNTGELFF
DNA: TGTGCCAGCAGCCCCCCCCGGGGGACGGTGAAGAACACCGGGGAGCTGTTTTTT

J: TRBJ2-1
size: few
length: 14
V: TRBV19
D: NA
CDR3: CASSVGQLDNEQFF
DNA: TGTGCCAGTAGTGTTGGGCAATTGGACAATGAGCAGTTCTTC

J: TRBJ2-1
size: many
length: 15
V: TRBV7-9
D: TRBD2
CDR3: CASSLVAGGRNEQFF
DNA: TGTGCCAGCAGCTTAGTAGCGGGGGGGCGTAATGAGCAGTTCTTC

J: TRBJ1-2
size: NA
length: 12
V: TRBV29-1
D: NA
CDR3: CSVLVGNYGYTF
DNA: TGCAGCGTTCTTGTCGGAAACTATGGCTACACCTTC

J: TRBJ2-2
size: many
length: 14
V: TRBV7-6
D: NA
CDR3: CASSLQQGTGELFF
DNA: TGTGCCAGCAGCTTACAACAGGGTACCGGGGAGCTGTTTTTT

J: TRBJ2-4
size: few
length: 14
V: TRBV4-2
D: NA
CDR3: CASSQEGQINIQYF
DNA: TGTGCCAGCAGCCAAGAAGGGCAGATAAACATTCAGTACTTC

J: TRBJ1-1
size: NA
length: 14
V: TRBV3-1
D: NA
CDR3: CASSPDTGSTEAFF
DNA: TGTGCCAGCAGCCCCGATACAGGGAGCACTGAAGCTTTCTTT

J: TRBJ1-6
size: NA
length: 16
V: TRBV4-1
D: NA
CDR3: CASSQDVPGLGSPLHF
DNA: TGCGCCAGCAGCCAAGATGTCCCGGGATTGGGTTCACCCCTCCACTTT

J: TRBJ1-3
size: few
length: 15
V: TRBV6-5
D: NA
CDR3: CASSRQGLSGNTIYF
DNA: TGTGCCAGCAGTCGTCAGGGACTCTCTGGAAACACCATATATTTT

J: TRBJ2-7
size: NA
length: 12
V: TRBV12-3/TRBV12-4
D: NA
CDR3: CASSGLGREQYF
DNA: TGTGCCTCCTCGGGGCTGGGGCGCGAGCAGTACTTC

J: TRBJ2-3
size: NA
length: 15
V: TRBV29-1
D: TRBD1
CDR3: CSAYRGRLGADTQYF
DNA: TGCAGCGCTTACAGGGGGCGGCTGGGGGCAGATACGCAGTATTTT

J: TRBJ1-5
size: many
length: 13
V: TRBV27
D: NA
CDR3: CASSSTGHQPQHF
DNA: TGTGCCAGCAGTTCAACAGGGCATCAGCCCCAGCATTTT

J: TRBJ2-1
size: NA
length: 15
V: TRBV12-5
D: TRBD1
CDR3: CASGATGGSYNEQFF
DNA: TGTGCTAGTGGGGCCACAGGGGGAAGCTACAATGAGCAGTTCTTC

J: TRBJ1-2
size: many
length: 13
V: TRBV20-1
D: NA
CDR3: CSAPFLTPPGYTF
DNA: TGCAGTGCCCCTTTCCTAACCCCTCCGGGCTACACCTTC

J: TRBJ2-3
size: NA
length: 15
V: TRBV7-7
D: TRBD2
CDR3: CASSLGTSELDTQYF
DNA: TGTGCCAGCAGCTTAGGGACTAGCGAATTGGATACGCAGTATTTT

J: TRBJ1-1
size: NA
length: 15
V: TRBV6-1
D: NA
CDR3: CASSGVTGLNTEAFF
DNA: TGTGCCAGCAGTGGGGTAACAGGTTTGAACACTGAAGCTTTCTTT

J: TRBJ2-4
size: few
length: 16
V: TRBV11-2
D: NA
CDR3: CASSLARGQAKNIQYF
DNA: TGTGCCAGCAGCTTAGCGAGGGGACAAGCCAAAAACATTCAGTACTTC

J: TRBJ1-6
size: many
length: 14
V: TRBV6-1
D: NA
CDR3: CASILGRGNSPLHF
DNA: NA

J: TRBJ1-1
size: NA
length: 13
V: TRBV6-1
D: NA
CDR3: CASRRVENTEAFF
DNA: TGTGCCAGCAGGAGGGTGGAGAACACTGAAGCTTTCTTT

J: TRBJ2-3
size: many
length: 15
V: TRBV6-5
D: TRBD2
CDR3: CASSRQPGLADTQYF
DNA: TGTGCCAGCAGCAGACAACCGGGACTAGCAGATACGCAGTATTTT

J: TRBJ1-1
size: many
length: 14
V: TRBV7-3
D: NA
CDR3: CASSLDRGNTEAFF
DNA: TGTGCCAGCAGCTTGGATAGGGGGAACACTGAAGCTTTCTTT

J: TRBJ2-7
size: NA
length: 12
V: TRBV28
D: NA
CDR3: CASSAGSYEQYF
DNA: TGTGCCAGCAGTGCAGGCTCCTACGAGCAGTACTTC

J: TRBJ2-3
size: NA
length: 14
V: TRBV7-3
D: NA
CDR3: CASSLLGLADTQYF
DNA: TGTGCCAGCAGCTTACTGGGGCTTGCAGATACGCAGTATTTT

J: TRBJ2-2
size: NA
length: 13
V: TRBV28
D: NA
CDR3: CASSLGVPGELFF
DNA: TGTGCCAGCAGCCTGGGGGTTCCCGGGGAGCTGTTTTTT

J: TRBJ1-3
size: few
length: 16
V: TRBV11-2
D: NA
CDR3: CASSPPGPSSGNTIYF
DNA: TGTGCCAGCAGCCCCCCGGGACCGTCCTCTGGAAACACCATATATTTT

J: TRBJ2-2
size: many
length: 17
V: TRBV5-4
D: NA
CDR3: CASSYSGTSTNTGELFF
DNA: TGTGCCAGCAGCTACTCCGGGACTTCAACGAACACCGGGGAGCTGTTTTTT

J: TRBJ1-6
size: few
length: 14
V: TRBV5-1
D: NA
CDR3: CASSLDWRGSPLHF
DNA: TGCGCCAGCAGCTTGGATTGGCGGGGGTCACCCCTCCACTTT

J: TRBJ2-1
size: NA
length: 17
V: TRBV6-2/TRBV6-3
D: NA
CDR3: CASSNFGGGSSYNEQFF
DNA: TGTGCCAGCAGTAATTTCGGGGGCGGAAGCTCCTACAATGAGCAGTTCTTC

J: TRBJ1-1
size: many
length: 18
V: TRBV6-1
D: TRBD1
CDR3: CASSPGQGAVLGNTEAFF
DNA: TGTGCCAGCAGCCCGGGACAGGGGGCCGTTTTGGGGAACACTGAAGCTTTCTTT